This TCR beta chain emerged from a study of OX40 agonist ivuxolimab in advanced cancers. About the research overall: Prior therapy, whether anti-PD-1, anti-PD-L1 or anti-CTLA-4, was allowed, and less than 45% had some.

This clone came up a few times. Assay used: immunoSEQ multiplex PCR; TCRdb lists only in-frame clones, some missing. Of about 96,000 clones in the sample, about 80% were seen once. Sequencing used CD4+ or CD8+ T cells sorted from blood, obtained in a trial of the OX40 agonist ivuxolimab. This TCR came from an adult with an advanced solid tumor such as melanoma, head and neck, liver or kidney cancer.

DNA for the CDR3: TGTGCCAGCAGTGTAAAGGGAGAGACCCAGTACTTC. Protein product: CASSVKGETQYF. The chain employs TRBV2 and TRBJ2-5; D unresolved. Germline V gene data show CDR1 as SNHLY and CDR2 as FYNNEI. The V and J ends lost 4 bases and 4 bases respectively, with 7 bases between them. CDR3 length: 12 residues.